The 18 T cell receptor beta chains reported below all come from one sample, sequenced in a study of identical twins. TCRdb re-called the 5' RACE reads through MiXCR, storing one row per CDR3 protein. The table records about 890,000 distinct CDR3 sequences, roughly an eighth of them present only once. Another study also made use of these data, one on yellow fever vaccine responses in identical twins.

Sequencing was done on a sample of PBMCs. Source of these receptors: a woman aged 18-35 years in good health.

This clonotype was counted a few times. The gene calls are TRBV12-3 or TRBV12-4 and TRBJ1-2, with TRBD1 identical over 11 bases. The CDR3 contains 14 residues. Unmatched junction bases numbered 8, after V lost 6 bases and J lost 8 bases. CDR3 bases: TGTGCCAGCAGCCTGGACAGGGGGCGTTGGGGCTACACCTTC. This translates into CASSLDRGRWGYTF.

V and J are TRBV18 and TRBJ1-5, with 8 bases aligning to TRBD1. The CDR3 extends over 14 amino acids. Trimming took 3 bases from V and 5 from J; bases not matched to a gene: 3. Germline loops: CDR1 KGHSH, CDR2 LQKENI. The CDR3: CASSPTGEDQPQHF. CDR3 nucleotide sequence: TGTGCCAGCTCACCGACAGGGGAGGATCAGCCCCAGCATTTT.

This clonotype was seen only once. This rearrangement joins TRBV20-1 to TRBJ2-4; 9 bases align to TRBD1. This CDR3 has 15 residues. Germline V gene sequence: CDR1 DFQATT, CDR2 SNEGSKA (reference sequence). Germline trimming cut 6 bases from V and 2 bases from J; bases unmatched to any gene: 8. The CDR3 reads CSATHRGRSKNIQYF. The DNA of the CDR3 is TGCAGTGCCACCCACAGGGGGCGTTCCAAAAACATTCAGTACTTC.

The table lists this clonotype with a few counts. The chain combines TRBV5-1 with TRBJ2-3; TRBD1 or TRBD2 may be the D gene (5 bases each). Germline V gives CDR1 SGHRS, CDR2 YFSETQ. The germline V and J ends were trimmed by 4 bases and 2 bases, with 17 bases remaining between them. The CDR3 runs 16 residues. CDR3 region: CASSRGYSDNTDTQYF. DNA of the CDR3: TGCGCCAGCAGCAGGGGCTATAGCGACAACACAGATACGCAGTATTTT.

This clonotype was counted a few times. This chain links TRBV3-1 with TRBJ2-1; TRBD2 aligns across 10 bases. The germline CDR1 and CDR2 sequences are LGHDT and YNNKEL (reference sequence). This CDR3 has 16 residues. Trimming removed 4 bases from V and 5 bases from J; junction bases left unmatched: 8. CDR3 DNA: TGTGCCAGCAGCCTGCCGGGACTAGCGCCGAACAATGAGCAGTTCTTC. Translated, it gives CASSLPGLAPNNEQFF.

The sample holds a few counts of this clonotype. V gene TRBV20-1 combines with J gene TRBJ2-2; no definite D call. The CDR3 sequence is 15 residues long. CDR1 DFQATT and CDR2 SNEGSKA come from the germline V gene (reference sequence). V was pared by 5 bases and J by 1 base, with 14 bases between. The CDR3 is CSAPASLGNTGELFF. The DNA for the CDR3 is TGCAGTGCTCCTGCCTCACTCGGGAACACCGGGGAGCTGTTTTTT.

A few counts support this clonotype. The chain joins TRBV4-1 to TRBJ2-3; TRBD2 might be the D (5 bases). CDR3 length: 15 amino acids. Germline V CDR1 and CDR2: MGHRA, YSYEKL. V was shortened by 2 bases and J by 2 bases, with 11 bases between the two germline ends. DNA of the CDR3: TGCGCCAGCAGCCAATCCAAGCGGAACACAGATACGCAGTATTTT. The encoded protein is CASSQSKRNTDTQYF.

This clonotype was seen only a few times. The rearrangement links TRBV3-1 to TRBJ2-5; possibly TRBD2 for D (6 bases). The CDR3 totals 19 residues. Germline V gene sequence: CDR1 LGHDT, CDR2 YNNKEL (reference sequence). Deletions cut 1 base from V and 5 bases from J, with 26 bases between. The chain's CDR3 is CASSQVWGLLAPQVETQYF. The CDR3, as DNA: TGTGCCAGCAGCCAAGTTTGGGGTCTACTAGCACCTCAAGTGGAGACCCAGTACTTC.

The rearrangement links TRBV6-1 to TRBJ2-2; the D gene is possibly TRBD2 (5 bases). The CDR3 has 14 residues. Germline CDR1 reads MNHNS; CDR2 reads SASEGT. The V gene lost 8 bases and the J gene lost 4 bases, with 14 bases spanning the gap. CDR3 protein: CASVLGRGTGELFF. CDR3 coding DNA: TGTGCCAGCGTCTTGGGTCGGGGCACCGGGGAGCTGTTTTTT.

The table lists this clonotype with a few counts. The chain has TRBV20-1 and TRBJ2-3; no firm D call. Trimming took 6 bases from V and 4 from J, leaving 11 bases between them. CDR1 is DFQATT and CDR2 is SNEGSKA in the germline V gene (reference sequence). This CDR3 is 12 amino acids long. The CDR3 is CSARPIPDTQYF. CDR3 sequence (DNA): TGCAGTGCAAGGCCTATACCAGATACGCAGTATTTT.

This clonotype has a handful of counts. The V call is TRBV12-3 or TRBV12-4, the J call TRBJ1-3; D gene ambiguous. The V end was cut by 7 bases, the J end by 1 base, with 11 bases between. This CDR3 is built from 14 residues. The CDR3 DNA reads TGTGCCAGCACCCCCGGGCATTCTGGAAACACCATATATTTT. Encoded protein: CASTPGHSGNTIYF.

This clonotype was seen many times. V usage is TRBV5-1 and J usage is TRBJ2-7, with a possible D match to TRBD2 (6 bases). Germline assignment: CDR1 SGHRS and CDR2 YFSETQ. The CDR3 is made up of 18 amino acids. V was shortened by 4 bases and J by 0 bases, with 23 bases between the two germline ends. The CDR3 loop reads CASSLFPSTGTLSYEQYF. For the CDR3, the DNA is TGCGCCAGCAGCCTGTTCCCTTCTACCGGGACTCTCTCCTACGAGCAGTACTTC.

There are a few counts of this clonotype. J is TRBJ1-1 and V is TRBV6-1; D gene ambiguous. Germline V gene data show CDR1 as MNHNS and CDR2 as SASEGT. This CDR3 is 15 amino acids long. V gave up 7 bases and J gave up 1 base, with 16 bases separating them. The CDR3 loop reads CASIPTGRQNTEAFF. The DNA of the CDR3 is TGTGCCAGCATCCCAACCGGACGGCAGAACACTGAAGCTTTCTTT.

The chain carries TRBV4-1 and TRBJ1-2; the D is unclear. The germline gives CDR1 MGHRA, CDR2 YSYEKL. V dropped 3 bases and J dropped 4 bases, with 21 bases sitting between them. The CDR3 loop spans 17 amino acids. CDR3 sequence: CASSQTVEEVGVYGYTF. The CDR3 bases are TGCGCCAGCAGCCAGACCGTGGAGGAAGTAGGCGTCTATGGCTACACCTTC.

There are a few counts of this clonotype. At one end, the junction sequence differs from germline, possibly due to a read error. This rearrangement joins TRBV6-2 or TRBV6-3 to TRBJ1-2; unclear D gene. CDR3 length equals 13 residues. Germline V gene data show CDR1 as MNHEY and CDR2 as SVGEGT. Here the CDR3 DNA reads TGTGCCTGCAGTAAATTTGGGTATGATGGCTACACCTTC. Its translation is CACSKFGYDGYTF.

This clonotype turned up a few times. The rearrangement uses TRBV2 and TRBJ1-1; TRBD1 matches at 10 bases. Germline CDR1 and CDR2: SNHLY and FYNNEI. This CDR3 is built from 14 residues. The V and J ends lost 7 bases and 4 bases, in that order; junction bases with no gene match: 6. CDR3 DNA: TGTGCCAGCATTTCGGACAGGGGGAGCACTGAAGCTTTCTTT. Its translation is CASISDRGSTEAFF.

The chain carries TRBV20-1 and TRBJ2-7; TRBD2 is a possible D gene (6 bases). There are 14 residues in the CDR3. Germline V gives CDR1 DFQATT, CDR2 SNEGSKA (reference sequence). The V end was cut by 3 bases, the J end by 7 bases, with 19 bases between. The CDR3 DNA follows: TGCAGTGCTAGTTACCCACGCGGGGTGGGGGAGCAGTACTTC. Its protein product is CSASYPRGVGEQYF.

The rearrangement uses TRBV15 and TRBJ2-7; 8 bases align to TRBD1. V dropped 3 bases and J dropped 3; count of bases not matched to a gene: 10. Germline V gene lookup returns CDR1 LNHNV and CDR2 YYDKDF (reference sequence). The CDR3 is made up of 16 amino acids. The CDR3 protein is CATSRSHDRGYYEQYV. CDR3 DNA: TGTGCCACCAGCAGGTCCCATGACAGGGGATACTACGAGCAGTACGTC.